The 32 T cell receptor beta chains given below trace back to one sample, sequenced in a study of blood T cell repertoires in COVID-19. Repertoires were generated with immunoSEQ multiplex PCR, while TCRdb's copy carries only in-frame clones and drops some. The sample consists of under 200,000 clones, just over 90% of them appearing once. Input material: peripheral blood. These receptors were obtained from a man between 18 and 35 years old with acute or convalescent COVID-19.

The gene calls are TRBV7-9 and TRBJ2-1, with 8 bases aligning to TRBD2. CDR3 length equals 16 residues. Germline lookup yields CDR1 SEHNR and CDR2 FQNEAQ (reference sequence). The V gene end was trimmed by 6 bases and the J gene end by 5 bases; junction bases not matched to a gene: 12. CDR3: CASSSPGGGSDNEQFF. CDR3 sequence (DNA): TGTGCCAGCAGTTCCCCAGGCGGGGGGTCTGACAATGAGCAGTTCTTC.

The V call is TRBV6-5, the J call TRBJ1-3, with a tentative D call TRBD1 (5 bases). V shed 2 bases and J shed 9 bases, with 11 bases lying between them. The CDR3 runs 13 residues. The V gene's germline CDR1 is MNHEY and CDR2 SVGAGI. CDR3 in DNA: TGTGCCAGCAGTTACGGCAGGGAGGCCACCATATATTTT. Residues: CASSYGREATIYF.

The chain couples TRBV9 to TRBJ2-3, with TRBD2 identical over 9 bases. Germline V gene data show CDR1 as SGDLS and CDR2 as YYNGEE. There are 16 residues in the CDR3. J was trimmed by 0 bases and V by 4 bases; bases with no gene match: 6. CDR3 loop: CASSRTTSGSTDTQYF. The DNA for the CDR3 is TGTGCCAGCAGCAGGACGACTAGCGGTAGCACAGATACGCAGTATTTT.

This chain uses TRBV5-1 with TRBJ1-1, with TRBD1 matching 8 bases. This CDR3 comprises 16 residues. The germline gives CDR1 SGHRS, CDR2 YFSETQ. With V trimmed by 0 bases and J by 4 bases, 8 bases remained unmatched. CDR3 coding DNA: TGCGCCAGCAGCTTGGGACAGGGGCAGTTTGGCACTGAAGCTTTCTTT. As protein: CASSLGQGQFGTEAFF.

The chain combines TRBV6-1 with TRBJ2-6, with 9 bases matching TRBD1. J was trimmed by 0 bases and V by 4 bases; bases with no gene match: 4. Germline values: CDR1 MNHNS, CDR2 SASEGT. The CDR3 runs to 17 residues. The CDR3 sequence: CASSAGQGYSGANVLTF. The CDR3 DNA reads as TGTGCCAGCAGTGCGGGACAGGGTTACTCTGGGGCCAACGTCCTGACTTTC.

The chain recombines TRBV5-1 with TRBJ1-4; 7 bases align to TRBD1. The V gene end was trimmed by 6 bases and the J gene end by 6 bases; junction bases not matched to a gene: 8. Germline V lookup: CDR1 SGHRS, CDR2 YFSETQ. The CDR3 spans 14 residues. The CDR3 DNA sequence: TGCGCCAGCACCGCGGGACAGCCCTATGAAAAACTGTTTTTT. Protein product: CASTAGQPYEKLFF.

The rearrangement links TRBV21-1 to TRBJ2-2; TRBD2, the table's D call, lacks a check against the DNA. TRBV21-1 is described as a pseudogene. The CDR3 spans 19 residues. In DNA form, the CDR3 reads TGTGCCAGCAGCCCTACAGGTCCGGGACTAGCGGGAGGGCCGGGGGAGCTGTTTTTT. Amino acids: CASSPTGPGLAGGPGELFF.

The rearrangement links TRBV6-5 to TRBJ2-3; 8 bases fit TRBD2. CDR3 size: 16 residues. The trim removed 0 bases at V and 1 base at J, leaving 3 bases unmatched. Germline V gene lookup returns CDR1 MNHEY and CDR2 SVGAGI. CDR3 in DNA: TGTGCCAGCAGTTACTCCAAAGCGGGGGGCACAGATACGCAGTATTTT. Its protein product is CASSYSKAGGTDTQYF.

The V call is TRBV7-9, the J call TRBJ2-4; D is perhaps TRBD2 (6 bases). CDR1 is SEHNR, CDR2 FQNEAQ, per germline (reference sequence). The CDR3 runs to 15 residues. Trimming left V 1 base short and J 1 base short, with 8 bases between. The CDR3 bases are TGTGCCAGCAGCTTAGTCCGGGGGGCCAAAAACATTCAGTACTTC. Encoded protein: CASSLVRGAKNIQYF.

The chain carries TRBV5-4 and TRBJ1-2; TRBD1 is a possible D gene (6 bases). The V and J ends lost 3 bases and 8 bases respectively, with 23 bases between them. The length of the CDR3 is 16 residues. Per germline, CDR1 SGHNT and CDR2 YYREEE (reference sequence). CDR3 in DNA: TGTGCCAGCAGCTCGGGGGGCGGGGTGGCACGTCGGGGCTACACCTTC. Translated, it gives CASSSGGGVARRGYTF.

CDR3 nucleotide sequence: TGTGCCAGCAGCTTAACAGGGGACCCCACTACTAACTATGGCTACACCTTC. Translation gives CASSLTGDPTTNYGYTF. V usage is TRBV3-1 (or the pseudogene TRBV3-2) and J usage is TRBJ1-2, with 7 bases lining up with TRBD1. Unmatched junction bases numbered 12, after V lost 5 bases and J lost 0 bases. The CDR3 covers 17 residues. Germline CDR1 and CDR2: LGHDT and YNNKEL (reference sequence).

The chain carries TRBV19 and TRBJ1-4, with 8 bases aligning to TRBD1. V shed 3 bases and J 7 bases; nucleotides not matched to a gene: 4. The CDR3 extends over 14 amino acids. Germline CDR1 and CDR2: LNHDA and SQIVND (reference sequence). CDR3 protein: CASSIRTGPEKLFF. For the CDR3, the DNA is TGTGCCAGTAGTATTCGGACAGGGCCTGAAAAACTGTTTTTT.

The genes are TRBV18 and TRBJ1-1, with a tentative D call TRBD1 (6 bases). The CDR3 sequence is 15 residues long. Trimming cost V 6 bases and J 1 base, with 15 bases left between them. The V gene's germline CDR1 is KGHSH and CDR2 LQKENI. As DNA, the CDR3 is TGTGCCAGCTCCCTAGGGGGGGTTAAGAACACTGAAGCTTTCTTT. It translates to CASSLGGVKNTEAFF.

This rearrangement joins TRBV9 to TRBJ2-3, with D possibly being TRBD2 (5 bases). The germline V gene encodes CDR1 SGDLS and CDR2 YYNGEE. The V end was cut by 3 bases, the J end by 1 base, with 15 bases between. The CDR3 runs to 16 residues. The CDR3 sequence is CASSDASGVGTDTQYF. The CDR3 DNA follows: TGTGCCAGCAGCGACGCCTCCGGGGTGGGCACAGATACGCAGTATTTT.

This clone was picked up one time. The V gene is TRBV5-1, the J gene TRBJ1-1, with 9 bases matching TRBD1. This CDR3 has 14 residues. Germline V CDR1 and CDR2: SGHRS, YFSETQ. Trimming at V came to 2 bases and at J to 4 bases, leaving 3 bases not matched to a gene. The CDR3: CASSLEDRGTEAFF. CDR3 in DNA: TGCGCCAGCAGCTTAGAGGACAGGGGCACTGAAGCTTTCTTT.

DNA of the CDR3: TGTGCCTGGAGTGGGACATTGAACACTGAAGCTTTCTTT. Protein product: CAWSGTLNTEAFF. The chain is built from TRBV30 and TRBJ1-1, with D possibly matching TRBD1 (5 bases). The CDR3 runs 13 residues. V lost 1 base and J 0 bases, leaving 6 bases between the germline ends. Germline loops: CDR1 GTSNPN, CDR2 SVGIG (reference sequence).

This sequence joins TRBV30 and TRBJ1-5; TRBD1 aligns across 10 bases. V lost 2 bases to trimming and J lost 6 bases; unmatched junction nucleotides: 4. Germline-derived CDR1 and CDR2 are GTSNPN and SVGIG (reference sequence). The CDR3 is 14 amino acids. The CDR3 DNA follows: TGTGCCTGGAGTAGACAGGGGGCTGGTCAGCCCCAGCATTTT. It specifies CAWSRQGAGQPQHF.

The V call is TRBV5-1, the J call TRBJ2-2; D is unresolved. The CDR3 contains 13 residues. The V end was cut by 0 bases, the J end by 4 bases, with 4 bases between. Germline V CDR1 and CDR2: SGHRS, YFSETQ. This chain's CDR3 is CASSLDITGELFF. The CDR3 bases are TGCGCCAGCAGCTTGGACATCACCGGGGAGCTGTTTTTT.

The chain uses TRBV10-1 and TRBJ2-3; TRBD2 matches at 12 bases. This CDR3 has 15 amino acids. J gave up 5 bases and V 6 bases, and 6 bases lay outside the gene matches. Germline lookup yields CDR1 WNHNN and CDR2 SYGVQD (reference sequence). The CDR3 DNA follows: TGCGCCAGCAGCCTAGCGGGAGGGCCTGGAGATACGCAGTATTTT. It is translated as CASSLAGGPGDTQYF.

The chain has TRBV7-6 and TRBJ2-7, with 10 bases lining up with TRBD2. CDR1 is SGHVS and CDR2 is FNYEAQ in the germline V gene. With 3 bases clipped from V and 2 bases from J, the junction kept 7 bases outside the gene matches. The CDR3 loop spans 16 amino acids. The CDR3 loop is CASSFGVAGGAYEQYF. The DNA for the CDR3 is TGTGCCAGCAGCTTCGGGGTAGCGGGGGGTGCCTACGAGCAGTACTTC.

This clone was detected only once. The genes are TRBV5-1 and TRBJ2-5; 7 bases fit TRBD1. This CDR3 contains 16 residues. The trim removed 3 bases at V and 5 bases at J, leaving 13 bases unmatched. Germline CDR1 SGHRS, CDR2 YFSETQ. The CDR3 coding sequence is TGCGCCAGCAGCTCCAATCGCAGGACAGGCGGCGAGACCCAGTACTTC. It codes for CASSSNRRTGGETQYF.

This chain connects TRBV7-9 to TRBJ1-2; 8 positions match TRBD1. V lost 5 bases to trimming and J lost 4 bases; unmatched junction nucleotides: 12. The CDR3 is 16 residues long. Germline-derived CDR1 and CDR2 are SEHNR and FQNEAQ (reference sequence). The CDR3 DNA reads TGTGCCAGCAGCCTAGGAACGACAGGGGCCACCTATGGCTACACCTTC. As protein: CASSLGTTGATYGYTF.

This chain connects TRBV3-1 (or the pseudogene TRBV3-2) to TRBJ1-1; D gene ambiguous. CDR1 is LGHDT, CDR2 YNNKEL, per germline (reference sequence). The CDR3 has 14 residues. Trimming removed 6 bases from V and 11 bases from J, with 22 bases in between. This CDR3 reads CASSFYQGSRGAFF. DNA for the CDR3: TGTGCCAGCAGTTTCTATCAAGGATCCCGCGGGGCTTTCTTT.

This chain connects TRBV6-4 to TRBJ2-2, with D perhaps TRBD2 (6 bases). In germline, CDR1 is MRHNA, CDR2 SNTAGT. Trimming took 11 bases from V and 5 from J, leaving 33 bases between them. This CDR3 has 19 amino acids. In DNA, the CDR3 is TGTGCCGGGAGGTATTGCTTAGCAGGGACCCGAAAGGGAACCGGGGAGCTGTTTTTT. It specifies CAGRYCLAGTRKGTGELFF.

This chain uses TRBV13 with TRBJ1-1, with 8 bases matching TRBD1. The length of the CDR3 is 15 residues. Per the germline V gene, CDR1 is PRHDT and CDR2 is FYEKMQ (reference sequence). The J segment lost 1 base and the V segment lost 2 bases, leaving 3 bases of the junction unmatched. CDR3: CASSLQGARNTEAFF. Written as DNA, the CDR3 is TGTGCCAGCAGCTTACAGGGGGCGAGGAACACTGAAGCTTTCTTT. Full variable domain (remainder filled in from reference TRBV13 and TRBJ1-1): AAGVIQSPRHLIKEKRETATLKCYPIPRHDTVYWYQQGPGQDPQFLISFYEKMQSDKGSIPDRFSAQQFSDYHSELNMSSLELGDSALYFCASSLQGARNTEAFFGQGTRLTVV.

In nucleotides, the CDR3 is TGTGCCAGTAGTATTGAAAGAGGAGGCAATCAGCCCCAGCATTTT. It encodes CASSIERGGNQPQHF. The rearrangement joins TRBV19 to TRBJ1-5; D is uncertain. Germline lookup yields CDR1 LNHDA and CDR2 SQIVND (reference sequence). V was clipped by 3 bases and J by 2 bases, with 11 bases between them. The length of the CDR3 is 15 residues.

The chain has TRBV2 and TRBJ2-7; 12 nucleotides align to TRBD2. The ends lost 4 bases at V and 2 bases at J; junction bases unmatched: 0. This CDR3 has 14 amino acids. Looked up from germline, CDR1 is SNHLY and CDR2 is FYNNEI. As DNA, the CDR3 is TGTGCCAGCAGTGGACTAGCGGGAGCCTACGAGCAGTACTTC. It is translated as CASSGLAGAYEQYF.

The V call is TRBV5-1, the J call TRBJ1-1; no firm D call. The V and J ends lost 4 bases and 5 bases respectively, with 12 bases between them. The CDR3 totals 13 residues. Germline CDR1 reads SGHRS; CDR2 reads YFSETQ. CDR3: CASSPEVATEAFF. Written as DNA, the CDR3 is TGCGCCAGCAGCCCGGAGGTTGCGACTGAAGCTTTCTTT. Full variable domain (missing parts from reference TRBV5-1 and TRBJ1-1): KAGVTQTPRYLIKTRGQQVTLSCSPISGHRSVSWYQQTPGQGLQFLFEYFSETQRNKGNFPGRFSGRQFSNSRSEMNVSTLELGDSALYLCASSPEVATEAFFGQGTRLTVV.

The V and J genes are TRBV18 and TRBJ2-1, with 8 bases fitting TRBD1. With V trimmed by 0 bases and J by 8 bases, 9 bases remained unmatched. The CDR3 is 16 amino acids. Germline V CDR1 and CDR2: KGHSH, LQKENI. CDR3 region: CASSPPRTGWFDEQFF. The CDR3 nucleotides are TGTGCCAGCTCACCACCGAGGACAGGGTGGTTCGATGAGCAGTTCTTC.

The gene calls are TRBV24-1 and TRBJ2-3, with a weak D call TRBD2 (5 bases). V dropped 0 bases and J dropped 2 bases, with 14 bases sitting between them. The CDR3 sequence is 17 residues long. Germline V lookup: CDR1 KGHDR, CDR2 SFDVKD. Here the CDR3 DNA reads TGTGCCACCAGTGATTTGCAAGGCCGGGGTGACACAGATACGCAGTATTTT. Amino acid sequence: CATSDLQGRGDTDTQYF.

Here the CDR3 reads CAWSVRGGPGELFF. The CDR3 DNA is TGTGCCTGGAGTGTACGCGGGGGACCCGGGGAGCTGTTTTTT. The V call is TRBV30, the J call TRBJ2-2; 7 positions match TRBD2. The CDR3 consists of 14 residues. Trimming took 0 bases from V and 6 from J; bases not matched to a gene: 4. CDR1 is GTSNPN, CDR2 SVGIG, per germline (reference sequence).

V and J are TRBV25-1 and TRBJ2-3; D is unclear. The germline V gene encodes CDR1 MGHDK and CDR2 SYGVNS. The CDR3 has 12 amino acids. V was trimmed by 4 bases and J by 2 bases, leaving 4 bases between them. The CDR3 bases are TGTGCCAGCAGTGTCCACACAGATACGCAGTATTTT. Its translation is CASSVHTDTQYF.